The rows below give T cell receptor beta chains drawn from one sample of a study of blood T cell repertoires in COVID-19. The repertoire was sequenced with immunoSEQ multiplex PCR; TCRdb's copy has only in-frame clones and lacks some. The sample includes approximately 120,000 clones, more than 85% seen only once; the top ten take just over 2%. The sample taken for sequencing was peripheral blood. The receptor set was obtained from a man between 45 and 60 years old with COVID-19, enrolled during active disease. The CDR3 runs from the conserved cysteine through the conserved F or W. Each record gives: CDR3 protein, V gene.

CASSFAGGAYEQYF TRBV5-1
CASEVGNEKLFF TRBV6-5
CASSLSSYEQYF TRBV7-9
CASSPLGGSQNEQFF TRBV18
CASSSRILAAPSGDTQYF TRBV7-2
CASSPLGPTEAFF TRBV18
CAWGTDLSNEQFF TRBV30
CASSSPGLPPDTQYF TRBV7-2
CASSLLAGGLNTGELFF TRBV3-1/TRBV3-2
CASSYSGRAGETQYF TRBV3-1/TRBV3-2
CASSGAGDIDTQYF TRBV3-1/TRBV3-2
CASSLTGSEQYF TRBV5-1
CASSQDVGTYEQYF TRBV4-3
CASSVALAGGHYEQFF TRBV9
CASSPGTSGFGDEQFF TRBV5-1
CAFWSPEQGTDEQFF TRBV30
CASSKQTGNNSPLHF TRBV28
CASSRRQGSNQPQHF TRBV28
CASTFDRGTEAFF TRBV5-6
CASTPLGQERADTQYF TRBV19
CASRRRGQAFF TRBV6-2/TRBV6-3
CASSRGEGAYNEQFF TRBV18
CAWKEGSGANVLTF TRBV30
CAIRDLAGGAGELFF TRBV10-3
CASSRLDRGGMDTQYF TRBV6-2/TRBV6-3
CASSQDSGSYNEQFF TRBV4-3
CASLERYNEQFF TRBV12-3/TRBV12-4
CAWRGTSAETQYF TRBV30
CASSIGGQGTSPLHF TRBV19
CASSRTGSNTGELFF TRBV9
CASSQPPGQGLYSYTF TRBV6-6
CASSPDRGDNQPQHF TRBV4-1
CATGAGRGKLFF TRBV28
CASSSQRVRGGYEQYF TRBV19
CATSRDASSYEQYF TRBV15
CASSLVSGNEQFF TRBV5-1
CASSAVFLGQTQYEQYF TRBV2
CAWRDRGTGELFF TRBV30
CASSSDRDHEQFF TRBV6-5
CASSYGTSGSIYEQYF TRBV6-2/TRBV6-3
CASSQGQGRAAQFF TRBV7-2
CASSPLRTQNTDTQYF TRBV18
CASSSPGVTGELFF TRBV5-4
CASSFGAGPNQPQHF TRBV11-2
CAIRVAGGRETQYF TRBV7-9
CASSQDLLAADNEQFF TRBV4-2
CASSIAGAAYNEQFF TRBV25-1
CASQGQGQNTEAFF TRBV5-1
CASSHARGTNEKLFF TRBV4-1
CASSDNGTGVGELFF TRBV10-1
CASSLEGSGRFLYGYTF TRBV27
CASSGQKGQGNNEQYF TRBV28
CASSPGSGSRDTQYF TRBV18